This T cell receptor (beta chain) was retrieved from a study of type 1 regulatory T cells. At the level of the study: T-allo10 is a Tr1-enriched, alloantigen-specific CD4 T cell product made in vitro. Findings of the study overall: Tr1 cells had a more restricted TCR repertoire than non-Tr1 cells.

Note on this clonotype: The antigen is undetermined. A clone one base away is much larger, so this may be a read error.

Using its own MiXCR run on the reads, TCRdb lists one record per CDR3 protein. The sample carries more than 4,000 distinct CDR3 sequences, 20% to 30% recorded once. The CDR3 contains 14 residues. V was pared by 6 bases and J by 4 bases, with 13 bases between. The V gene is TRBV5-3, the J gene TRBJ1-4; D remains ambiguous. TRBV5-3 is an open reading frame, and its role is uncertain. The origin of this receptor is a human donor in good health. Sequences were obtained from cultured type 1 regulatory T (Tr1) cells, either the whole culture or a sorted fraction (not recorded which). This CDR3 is CARTPRPVNEKLFF. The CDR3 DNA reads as TGTGCCAGAACCCCCCGACCCGTTAATGAAAAACTGTTTTTT.